This T cell receptor beta chain was sequenced in a study of human T cells and chemical hapten exposure (dated by TCRdb to the early 2020s). About the investigation overall: For sensitization, 2% DPC in acetone was applied to a roughly 2 cm by roughly 2 cm area of upper inner arm skin. Throughout the study period of roughly 24 weeks, patients also received therapeutic DPC doses to the scalp every week. Patch testing was done on the upper back using Finn chambers containing 0.01% DPC, and results were scored after 6 days according to International Contact Dermatitis Research Group standards. The patient cohort, mostly female, included alopecia areata with under or over 50% scalp involvement, alopecia totalis and alopecia universalis. The libraries were sequenced as a pool, and the TCR yield per sample differed mostly because of small variations in library volumes within the pool. This study followed changes in the peripheral blood TCR repertoire in vivo during primary and secondary sensitization of alopecia patients to the hapten diphenylcyclopropenone (DPC). Blood was sampled from patients pre-sensitization (week 0) and at 2, 6 and about 24 weeks after DPC sensitization. Under 30 alopecia patients gave blood for TCR sequencing at one to four time points (pre-sensitization, 2, 6 and 24 weeks). General study outcomes and caveats: DPC sensitization did not change how many TCRs were above 1 in 1000 frequency, and no evidence was found of alterations in global repertoire structure. After repeated subsampling, the strength of the expansion versus patch-test correlation and the threshold at which it became significant changed. The number of PT1 expanded TCRs positively correlated with patch test score, significant at thresholds 8, 16 and 32 but not 4. Compared with pre-sensitization or healthy control sets, expanded TCRs formed significantly more large CDR3 similarity clusters, which is consistent with antigen-driven responses. Because all patients had alopecia, a presumed autoimmune disease, the immune response of the patients might differ from that of healthy individuals.

This sample's time point label indicates: patch test 1, 2 weeks after DPC sensitization. This specimen's treatment or condition label, per the study, means: therapeutic diphenylcyclopropenone sensitization with weekly scalp DPC. Blood at each patch-test visit was drawn before the patch test was applied. To be eligible, patients had to be aged 18 to 70, diagnosed with alopecia and judged suitable for DPC therapy, while pregnant patients were excluded. Total RNA was extracted from unfractionated whole blood that had been collected in Tempus Blood RNA tubes. The protocol used for the library was RACE. Reads for this sample came from a NextSeq 500. During library preparation, unique molecular identifiers were attached to individual cDNA molecules so that TCRs could be counted quantitatively and reproducibly. Both TCR alpha and TCR beta chains were sequenced from each blood RNA sample. In the source study's methods: The median number of TCRs per sample was 85,000 to 100,000, ranging from roughly 20,000 to 700,000. The Decombinator software suite was used to annotate V, J and CDR3 in the TCR reads. To make PS versus PT1 abundance plots, every sample was subsampled to the same number of TCRs (28,000). TCRs were defined as expanded if absent before sensitization and observed at least eight times at the 2-week time point. TCRdb took the public reads, trimmed them with fastp at Q25, ran MiXCR for clone calling and kept in-frame beta chains. Rows are combined by CDR3 protein, so each entry shows the most common genes and DNA. The V and J calls follow TCRdb's processing rather than the paper's. The sample table lists 180,000 or so distinct CDR3 sequences, around 22% of them with a count of one. The top ten clones comprise 6% to 8% of the sample.

The CDR3 runs 16 amino acids, cysteine and phenylalanine included. Just CDR3 DNA is preserved here, 48 bases in frame from base 1. The germline V gene sets CDR1 to ENHRY and CDR2 to SYGVKD. Clipping removes 3 bases from V and 4 bases from J, with 7 as the unmatched junction base count. This clonotype was observed a single time. There is no known antigen for this receptor. Within one base of it there is no much larger clone, and no base qualities were kept. The receptor was isolated from a woman aged 50 to 65 with alopecia areata. Some clones in this sample may be carry-over from other donors' samples. Sequenced here: whole blood, sampled in connection with sensitization to the hapten diphenylcyclopropenone (DPC). The sequence links TRBV10-3 to TRBJ2-7, with 12 bases aligning to TRBD2. The DNA sequence reads TGTGCCATCAGTGATTCCGGACTAGCGGGGAGATACGAGCAGTACTTC. It specifies CAISDSGLAGRYEQYF.